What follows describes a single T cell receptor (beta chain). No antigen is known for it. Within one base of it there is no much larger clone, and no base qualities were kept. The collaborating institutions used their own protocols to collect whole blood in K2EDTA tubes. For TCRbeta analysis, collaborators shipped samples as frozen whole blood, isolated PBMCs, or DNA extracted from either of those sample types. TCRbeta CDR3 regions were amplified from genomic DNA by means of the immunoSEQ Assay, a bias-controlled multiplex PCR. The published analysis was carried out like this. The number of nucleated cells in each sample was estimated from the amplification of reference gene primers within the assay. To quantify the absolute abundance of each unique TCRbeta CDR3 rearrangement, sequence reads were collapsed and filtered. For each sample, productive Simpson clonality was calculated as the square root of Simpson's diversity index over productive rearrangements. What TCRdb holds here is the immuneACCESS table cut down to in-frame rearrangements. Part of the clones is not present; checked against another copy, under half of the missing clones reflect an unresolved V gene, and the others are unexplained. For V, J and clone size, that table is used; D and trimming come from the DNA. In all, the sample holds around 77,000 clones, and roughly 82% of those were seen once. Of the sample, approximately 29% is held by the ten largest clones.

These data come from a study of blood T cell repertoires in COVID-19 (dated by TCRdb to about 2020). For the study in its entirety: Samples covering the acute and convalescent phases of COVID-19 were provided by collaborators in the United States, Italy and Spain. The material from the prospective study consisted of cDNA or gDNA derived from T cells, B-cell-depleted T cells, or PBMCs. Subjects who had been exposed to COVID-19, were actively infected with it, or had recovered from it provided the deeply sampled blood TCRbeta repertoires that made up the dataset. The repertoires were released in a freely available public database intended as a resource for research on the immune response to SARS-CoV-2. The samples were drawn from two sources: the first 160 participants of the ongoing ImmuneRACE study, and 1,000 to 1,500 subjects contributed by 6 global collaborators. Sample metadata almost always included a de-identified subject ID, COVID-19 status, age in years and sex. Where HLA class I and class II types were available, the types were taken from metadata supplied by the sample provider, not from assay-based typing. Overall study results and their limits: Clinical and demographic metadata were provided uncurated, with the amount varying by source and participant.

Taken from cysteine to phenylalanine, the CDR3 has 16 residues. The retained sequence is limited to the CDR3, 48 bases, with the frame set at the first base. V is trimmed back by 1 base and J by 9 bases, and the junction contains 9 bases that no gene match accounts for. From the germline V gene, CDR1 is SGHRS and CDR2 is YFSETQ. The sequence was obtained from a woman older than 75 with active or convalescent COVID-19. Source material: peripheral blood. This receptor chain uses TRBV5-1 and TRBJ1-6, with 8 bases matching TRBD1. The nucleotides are TGCGCCAGCAGCTTGACAGGGGGACAGAAGGGTTCACCCCTCCACTTT. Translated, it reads CASSLTGGQKGSPLHF.